This is a list of T cell receptor beta chains from one sample in a study of type 1 regulatory T cells. TCRdb used MiXCR to reprocess the reads, holding one entry per CDR3 protein. The sample shows approximately 97,000 distinct CDR3 sequences, 30% to 35% of them seen only once. The material sequenced was CD4+ T cells, either the whole sample or a sorted fraction (not recorded which). The receptors stem from a human donor in good health. Each CDR3 is given without its conserved first and last residue.

j_call,v_call,cdr3_aa
TRBJ2-7,TRBV19,ASRSEGYEQY
TRBJ2-1,TRBV25-1,ASSPITGSYNEQF
TRBJ2-5,TRBV6-1,ASSESSDPGETQY
TRBJ1-5,TRBV7-2,ASSPVGTGNQPQH
TRBJ2-5,TRBV29-1,SVESPAGETQY
TRBJ2-1,TRBV5-1,ASSQDGLHEQF
TRBJ2-5,TRBV6-6,ASSGQGQETQY
TRBJ2-7,TRBV3-1,ASSQVKASAFYEQY
TRBJ2-1,TRBV20-1,SARGPENEQF
TRBJ2-1,TRBV20-1,SARDQSIGTSGYNEQF
TRBJ2-2,TRBV20-1,SAREGQGSFFSNTGGLF